This is a list of T cell receptor beta chains from one sample in a study of blood T cell repertoires in COVID-19. Here immunoSEQ multiplex PCR was the method, and the copy in TCRdb shows in-frame clones only, minus some. The table has approximately 480,000 clones, about nine tenths seen once. The material sequenced was PBMCs or T cells enriched from blood (not recorded which). The receptors were sampled from a woman aged 18 to 35 who had recovered from COVID-19. CDR3s include the opening cysteine and the closing phenylalanine or tryptophan. Fields, in order: clone size, D gene, J gene, V gene, CDR3 protein, CDR3 DNA. The D gene is left open where the match is weak. Size tells how often a clone was seen (once, few, many) or the class of an expanded clone, and some rows leave it out.

clone size: -
D gene: -
J gene: TRBJ1-2
V gene: TRBV7-9
CDR3 protein: CASRNEGDGYTF
CDR3 DNA: TGTGCCAGCAGGAACGAGGGGGATGGCTACACCTTC

clone size: -
D gene: TRBD1
J gene: TRBJ1-1
V gene: TRBV5-1
CDR3 protein: CASSLGETGGTEAFF
CDR3 DNA: TGCGCCAGCAGCTTGGGGGAAACAGGGGGCACTGAAGCTTTCTTT

clone size: once
D gene: -
J gene: TRBJ1-3
V gene: TRBV5-6
CDR3 protein: CASSYGSSGNTIYF
CDR3 DNA: TGTGCCAGCAGCTACGGTAGCTCTGGAAACACCATATATTTT

clone size: once
D gene: TRBD2
J gene: TRBJ2-2
V gene: TRBV7-6
CDR3 protein: CASSLAGGAGTGELFF
CDR3 DNA: TGTGCCAGCAGCTTAGCGGGAGGGGCGGGCACCGGGGAGCTGTTTTTT

clone size: -
D gene: TRBD1
J gene: TRBJ2-1
V gene: TRBV24-1
CDR3 protein: CATSRGRVNEQFF
CDR3 DNA: TGTGCCACCAGCAGGGGGCGCGTCAATGAGCAGTTCTTC

clone size: -
D gene: -
J gene: TRBJ1-2
V gene: TRBV18
CDR3 protein: CASSPPSRGAYGYTF
CDR3 DNA: TGTGCCAGCTCACCACCGTCCAGGGGAGCTTATGGCTACACCTTC

clone size: once
D gene: TRBD1
J gene: TRBJ1-2
V gene: TRBV2
CDR3 protein: CASKGGTGDGGYTF
CDR3 DNA: TGTGCCAGCAAGGGAGGGACAGGTGATGGTGGCTACACCTTC

clone size: -
D gene: -
J gene: TRBJ2-3
V gene: TRBV11-2
CDR3 protein: CASSPVSTDTQYF
CDR3 DNA: TGTGCCAGCAGCCCTGTTTCTACAGATACGCAGTATTTT

clone size: -
D gene: TRBD2
J gene: TRBJ2-4
V gene: TRBV19
CDR3 protein: CASSQGGEGNIQYF
CDR3 DNA: TGTGCCAGTAGTCAGGGAGGGGAGGGGAACATTCAGTACTTC

clone size: -
D gene: -
J gene: TRBJ1-5
V gene: TRBV28
CDR3 protein: CASSQGGLGPQHF
CDR3 DNA: TGTGCCAGCAGCCAAGGAGGTTTGGGGCCCCAGCATTTT

clone size: -
D gene: TRBD1
J gene: TRBJ2-5
V gene: TRBV28
CDR3 protein: CASSLFLGQEETQYF
CDR3 DNA: TGTGCCAGCAGTTTGTTTCTAGGACAGGAGGAGACCCAGTACTTC

clone size: -
D gene: TRBD1
J gene: TRBJ2-1
V gene: TRBV19
CDR3 protein: CASSASDRGKQFF
CDR3 DNA: TGTGCCAGTAGTGCCTCTGACAGGGGAAAGCAGTTCTTC

clone size: -
D gene: -
J gene: TRBJ1-4
V gene: TRBV3-1/TRBV3-2
CDR3 protein: CASSQRGSATNEKLFF
CDR3 DNA: TGTGCCAGCAGCCAAAGGGGCAGTGCAACTAATGAAAAACTGTTTTTT

clone size: -
D gene: TRBD1
J gene: TRBJ2-3
V gene: TRBV3-1/TRBV3-2
CDR3 protein: CASSQGDRSTDTQYF
CDR3 DNA: TGTGCCAGCAGCCAAGGGGACAGGAGCACAGATACGCAGTATTTT

clone size: -
D gene: -
J gene: TRBJ1-3
V gene: TRBV21-1
CDR3 protein: CASSPKGTFRSGNTIYF
CDR3 DNA: TGTGCCAGCAGCCCTAAGGGGACATTCCGCTCTGGAAACACCATATATTTT

clone size: -
D gene: -
J gene: TRBJ2-5
V gene: TRBV20-1
CDR3 protein: CSAPPGRTQYF
CDR3 DNA: TGCAGTGCTCCCCCAGGTAGAACCCAGTACTTC

clone size: -
D gene: -
J gene: TRBJ2-3
V gene: TRBV7-9
CDR3 protein: CASSLVGQPGDTQYF
CDR3 DNA: TGTGCCAGCAGCTTAGTAGGACAGCCCGGAGATACGCAGTATTTT

clone size: once
D gene: TRBD2
J gene: TRBJ2-1
V gene: TRBV2
CDR3 protein: CASSRWASGILYNEQFF
CDR3 DNA: TGTGCCAGCTCCCGATGGGCTAGCGGGATCCTCTACAATGAGCAGTTCTTC

clone size: -
D gene: TRBD2
J gene: TRBJ2-7
V gene: TRBV30
CDR3 protein: CAWSDGGAVEQYF
CDR3 DNA: TGTGCCTGGAGTGACGGGGGGGCGGTCGAGCAGTACTTC

clone size: -
D gene: -
J gene: TRBJ1-2
V gene: TRBV14
CDR3 protein: CASSQAARVNGYTF
CDR3 DNA: TGTGCCAGCAGCCAAGCGGCCAGGGTGAATGGCTACACCTTC

clone size: -
D gene: -
J gene: TRBJ2-1
V gene: TRBV2
CDR3 protein: CASSVKFKYADEQFF
CDR3 DNA: TGTGCCAGCAGTGTGAAGTTTAAGTATGCAGATGAGCAGTTCTTC

clone size: -
D gene: -
J gene: TRBJ1-1
V gene: TRBV9
CDR3 protein: CASSVLVGGSEAFF
CDR3 DNA: TGTGCCAGCAGCGTACTGGTTGGGGGGTCTGAAGCTTTCTTT